The 24 T cell receptor beta chains below all came from one sample that was sequenced in a study of T cell repertoires in cytomegalovirus infection. TCRdb independently ran MiXCR on the reads; one entry per CDR3 protein. The data show fewer than 350,000 distinct CDR3 sequences, with 8% to 9.5% seen just once and roughly 4.5% held by the top ten. Sequencing was carried out using PBMCs. These receptor sequences come from a human donor in good health (CMV status not recorded). Some clones in this sample may be carry-over from other donors' samples.

V gene TRBV29-1 combines with J gene TRBJ2-1; the D is unclear. V was clipped by 2 bases and J by 6 bases, with 8 bases between them. The CDR3 sequence is 12 residues long. In germline, CDR1 is SQVTM, CDR2 ANQGSEA. CDR3 loop: CSVESPPNEQFF. CDR3 bases: TGCAGCGTTGAATCGCCCCCCAATGAGCAGTTCTTC.

The CDR3, as DNA: TGTGCCAGCAGTTTAAAGCAGGGGACGAAACTGTTTTTT. Protein: CASSLKQGTKLFF. This chain uses TRBV12-3 or TRBV12-4 with TRBJ1-4; tentatively, D is TRBD1 (6 bases). The CDR3 covers 13 residues. Trimming left V 2 bases short and J 11 bases short, with 12 bases between.

This clonotype was seen at least ten times. V usage is TRBV4-2 and J usage is TRBJ2-2; D unclear. This CDR3 has 15 amino acids. V lost 0 bases and J lost 1, with 6 bases in between. Germline CDR1 and CDR2: LGHNA and YNFKEQ. The DNA for the CDR3 is TGTGCCAGCAGCCAAGATCGACTGAACACCGGGGAGCTGTTTTTT. It codes for CASSQDRLNTGELFF.

The V and J genes are TRBV2 and TRBJ1-5, with 7 bases that match TRBD1. V shed 9 bases, J shed 7 bases, and the junction held 9 bases outside the gene matches. The CDR3 runs to 13 residues. CDR1 is SNHLY, CDR2 FYNNEI, per germline. The CDR3 sequence: CASGRGLWQPQHF. CDR3 nucleotide sequence: TGTGCCAGTGGAAGGGGGCTTTGGCAGCCCCAGCATTTT.

This clonotype has a handful of counts. This chain connects TRBV30 to TRBJ1-3; no definite D call. This CDR3 is built from 13 residues. The germline V gene has CDR1 GTSNPN and CDR2 SVGIG (reference sequence). Trimming stripped 1 base from V and 3 bases from J, with 7 bases between. The DNA of the CDR3 is TGTGCCTGGAGTGGTGGTTATGGAAACACCATATATTTT. It specifies CAWSGGYGNTIYF.

This clonotype was counted ten times or more. V gene TRBV27 combines with J gene TRBJ1-1, with D unresolved. V gave up 2 bases and J gave up 1 base, with 14 bases separating them. Germline values: CDR1 MNHEY, CDR2 SMNVEV (reference sequence). The CDR3 length is 16 residues. This CDR3 reads CASSLRVTATNTEAFF. The CDR3 DNA reads TGTGCCAGCAGTTTAAGGGTGACCGCCACGAACACTGAAGCTTTCTTT.

This clonotype was seen more than once but under ten times. The CDR3 sequence: CSARAPGPLYNEQFF. CDR3 DNA sequence: TGCAGTGCTAGGGCGCCGGGACCATTATACAATGAGCAGTTCTTC. The V gene is TRBV20-1, the J gene TRBJ2-1, with D tentatively TRBD1 or TRBD2 (5 bases each). Per germline, CDR1 DFQATT and CDR2 SNEGSKA (reference sequence). Trimming took 3 bases from V and 4 from J, leaving 16 bases between them. This CDR3 has 15 amino acids.

This chain links TRBV7-9 with TRBJ2-1, with D unresolved. V was clipped by 5 bases and J by 10 bases, with 15 bases between them. Germline loops: CDR1 SEHNR, CDR2 FQNEAQ (reference sequence). The CDR3 length is 13 residues. CDR3 residues: CASSLTDFLEQFF. The CDR3 DNA is TGTGCCAGCAGCCTCACAGACTTCCTCGAGCAGTTCTTC.

This clonotype has at least ten counts. The chain links TRBV7-9 to TRBJ2-6, with D unresolved. This CDR3 region has 15 residues. Germline loops: CDR1 SEHNR, CDR2 FQNEAQ (reference sequence). V was pared by 11 bases and J by 4 bases, with 18 bases between. CDR3: CAASSQARGANVLTF. The CDR3 bases are TGTGCCGCGAGCAGCCAGGCCCGGGGGGCCAACGTCCTGACTTTC.

This clonotype showed up just a few times. The chain employs TRBV28 and TRBJ1-2, with D possibly TRBD1 on 6 matching bases. Germline CDR1 and CDR2: MDHEN and SYDVKM. Trimming removed 7 bases at V and 1 base at J, with 16 bases between. This CDR3 has 15 residues. CDR3 protein: CASILAGGLNYGYTF. DNA for the CDR3: TGTGCCAGCATTCTAGCCGGGGGGCTTAACTATGGCTACACCTTC.

The sample holds many counts of this clonotype. The chain recombines TRBV4-2 with TRBJ1-6; 10 nucleotides match TRBD1. Germline V gene sequence: CDR1 LGHNA, CDR2 YNFKEQ. J gave up 10 bases and V 2 bases, and 8 bases lay outside the gene matches. The CDR3 has 16 amino acids. CDR3 amino acids: CASSQTGQGRESPLHF. The CDR3 region has the DNA TGTGCCAGCAGCCAAACGGGACAGGGGAGGGAGTCACCCCTCCACTTT.

This clonotype appeared a few times. This sequence joins TRBV10-1 and TRBJ2-3; D is perhaps TRBD2 (5 bases). V was pared by 3 bases and J by 5 bases, with 18 bases between. Germline V gene lookup returns CDR1 WNHNN and CDR2 SYGVQD (reference sequence). This CDR3 spans 16 amino acids. The DNA for the CDR3 is TGCGCCAGCAGTGACCCTGGACGAGCCGGAGGAGATACGCAGTATTTT. Translated, it gives CASSDPGRAGGDTQYF.

The sample holds many counts of this clonotype. V gene TRBV7-2 combines with J gene TRBJ2-4, with TRBD2 identical over 9 bases. CDR1 is SGHTA, CDR2 FQGNSA, per germline. V lost 5 bases to trimming and J lost 0 bases; unmatched junction nucleotides: 14. This CDR3 spans 19 amino acids. CDR3 in amino acids: CASSPRGSGGSLAKNIQYF. The CDR3 region has the DNA TGTGCCAGCAGCCCCCGAGGTAGCGGGGGTTCTTTAGCCAAAAACATTCAGTACTTC.

This clonotype was counted a few times. The chain uses TRBV6-2 or TRBV6-3 and TRBJ2-6, with 8 bases fitting TRBD1. V trimming: 6 bases; J trimming: 0 bases; junction bases outside the gene matches: 10. The germline CDR1 and CDR2 sequences are MNHEY and SVGEGT. This CDR3 has 18 residues. The CDR3 DNA reads as TGTGCCAGCAGGACAGGGGTAGCTATTGGCTCTGGGGCCAACGTCCTGACTTTC. Protein sequence: CASRTGVAIGSGANVLTF.

This chain links TRBV6-5 with TRBJ2-7; perhaps TRBD2 as D (5 bases). Trimming shortened V by 2 bases and J by 4 bases, and 12 bases separated the two germline ends. The CDR3 totals 14 residues. Germline values: CDR1 MNHEY, CDR2 SVGAGI. The CDR3 DNA reads TGTGCCAGCAGTTACCTCCGGAGAGGGTACGAGCAGTACTTC. Its protein is CASSYLRRGYEQYF.

This clonotype was detected a few times. The chain combines TRBV7-8 with TRBJ1-4; 11 bases align to TRBD1. The V segment lost 5 bases and the J segment 3 bases; nucleotides outside the gene matches: 8. The CDR3 totals 17 residues. The V gene's germline CDR1 is SGHVS and CDR2 FQNEAQ. The CDR3 coding sequence is TGTGCCAGCAGCCCCCTACGGACAGGGGGCCCTAATGAAAAACTGTTTTTT. It codes for CASSPLRTGGPNEKLFF.

This clonotype showed up many times. The chain employs TRBV7-3 and TRBJ2-5; 9 nucleotides match TRBD2. The ends lost 5 bases at V and 1 base at J; junction bases unmatched: 5. Germline lookup yields CDR1 SGHTA and CDR2 FQGTGA. The CDR3 consists of 15 residues. CDR3 sequence reads: CASSPTSGFQETQYF. The CDR3 region has the DNA TGTGCCAGCAGCCCCACTAGCGGGTTCCAAGAGACCCAGTACTTC.

This clonotype appeared a few times. The chain employs TRBV28 and TRBJ1-1; TRBD1 matches at 8 bases. The ends lost 2 bases at V and 5 bases at J; junction bases unmatched: 16. Germline V gene data show CDR1 as MDHEN and CDR2 as SYDVKM. The CDR3 totals 18 residues. The CDR3 coding sequence is TGTGCCAGCAGTTTACCTTCCTTCGGACAGGGAACTTGGACTGAAGCTTTCTTT. As protein: CASSLPSFGQGTWTEAFF.

This chain connects TRBV12-3 or TRBV12-4 to TRBJ2-3; 8 nucleotides align to TRBD1. This CDR3 has 15 residues. Trimming removed 3 bases from V and 4 bases from J; junction bases left unmatched: 6. The CDR3 DNA reads TGTGCCAGCAGTTTGGACAGGGCAAGGGCAGATACGCAGTATTTT. Protein: CASSLDRARADTQYF.

This clonotype has just a few counts. The chain links TRBV18 to TRBJ2-1; unclear D gene. CDR3 size: 14 residues. Germline lookup yields CDR1 KGHSH and CDR2 LQKENI. V was cut by 3 bases and J by 10 bases, with 16 bases left in between. The CDR3 here is CASSPNPNGGEQFF. The DNA of the CDR3 is TGTGCCAGCTCACCTAACCCTAATGGTGGGGAGCAGTTCTTC.

At least ten counts were recorded for this clonotype. This chain links TRBV27 with TRBJ2-5; 16 bases fit TRBD2. This CDR3 spans 20 amino acids. CDR1 MNHEY and CDR2 SMNVEV come from the germline V gene (reference sequence). The ends lost 1 base at V and 7 bases at J; junction bases unmatched: 15. CDR3 nucleotides: TGTGCCAGCAGTTTATGGGAGGGACTAGCGGGAGGGCCGTTCTTGGGGACCCAGTACTTC. Translated, it gives CASSLWEGLAGGPFLGTQYF.

The chain combines TRBV27 with TRBJ2-3; 9 nucleotides agree with TRBD2. The junction had 8 bases not matched to a gene; V was cut back by 5 bases and J by 5 bases. The germline V gene encodes CDR1 MNHEY and CDR2 SMNVEV (reference sequence). The CDR3 runs 15 residues. This chain's CDR3 is CASSPPAGGRDTQYF. CDR3 DNA sequence: TGTGCCAGCAGTCCCCCAGCGGGAGGTAGAGATACGCAGTATTTT.

Ten or more counts support this clonotype. The V call is TRBV7-2, the J call TRBJ2-1; 8 bases line up with TRBD2. Germline V CDR1 and CDR2: SGHTA, FQGNSA. The CDR3 sequence is 16 residues long. V was pared by 5 bases and J by 0 bases, with 6 bases of the junction left unmatched. The CDR3 region is CASSLHGGVSYNEQFF. The CDR3 nucleotides are TGTGCCAGCAGCCTCCACGGGGGGGTCTCCTACAATGAGCAGTTCTTC.

A few counts support this clonotype. This chain's CDR3 is CASSFGRYTEAFF. CDR3 in DNA: TGTGCCAGCAGCTTCGGCAGGTACACTGAAGCTTTCTTT. The V gene is TRBV5-4, the J gene TRBJ1-1; D unresolved. Deletions cut 2 bases from V and 3 bases from J, with 8 bases between. The CDR3 is 13 residues long. CDR1 and CDR2 (germline): SGHNT, YYREEE (reference sequence). Full variable domain (remainder filled in from reference TRBV5-4 and TRBJ1-1): ETGVTQSPTHLIKTRGQQVTLRCSSQSGHNTVSWYQQALGQGPQFIFQYYREEENGRGNFPPRFSGLQFPNYSSELNVNALELDDSALYLCASSFGRYTEAFFGQGTRLTVV.